The table lists the clone carrying this TCR beta chain with many counts. This record belongs to a study of regulatory T cells in long-lasting Graves disease. CDR1 and CDR2 from the germline V gene are LGHDT and YNNKEL (reference sequence). CDR3 length: 14 amino acids. The V end was cut by 2 bases, the J end by 2 bases, with 9 bases between. The time point was: newly diagnosed GD, antithyroid drugs for less than 3 months. PBMCs were the source of the RNA used for TCR sequencing. An endocrinology department located in Xi'an, China, was where the patients came from. According to the study, TCR beta libraries were built with iRepertoire HTBI primers and CDR3-region Arm-PCR. TCRdb itself ran the multiplex PCR reads through MiXCR, one entry per CDR3 protein. The sample shows some 410,000 distinct CDR3 sequences, about 16% of them seen only once. The sample also formed part of further work on T cells in Graves' hyperthyroidism and ophthalmopathy. Turning to that study: Ophthalmopathy was told apart from stable hyperthyroidism by a 13 V-J model.

The V and J genes are TRBV3-1 and TRBJ1-1; the D gene is possibly TRBD1 (5 bases). The sample consisted of peripheral blood mononuclear cells (PBMCs), taken at new diagnosis, from a patient treated with antithyroid drugs. The clonotype originates from a woman aged 25 to 45 with Graves disease. The chain's CDR3 is CASSQQTVNTEAFF. The CDR3 DNA reads as TGTGCCAGCAGCCAACAGACAGTTAACACTGAAGCTTTCTTT.